The 14 T cell receptor beta chains below come from one sample, sequenced in a study of tumor-infiltrating lymphocytes in localized non-small cell lung cancer. Assay: immunoSEQ multiplex PCR; the TCRdb copy retains only in-frame clones and omits some. Here the sample spans about 13,000 clones, 79% being singletons. The sequenced sample was lung tumor tissue. All receptors come from a human donor with non-small cell lung cancer.

This clone appeared a few times. This sequence joins TRBV2 and TRBJ2-1, with 13 bases matching TRBD2. From germline, CDR1 is SNHLY and CDR2 FYNNEI. This CDR3 region has 15 residues. After removal of 6 bases from V and 7 bases from J, the junction contained 6 bases not matched to a gene. For the CDR3, the DNA is TGTGCCAGCAGGACGGGACTAGCGGGGAGGAATGAGCAGTTCTTC. It encodes CASRTGLAGRNEQFF. Full variable domain (missing parts from reference TRBV2 and TRBJ2-1): EPEVTQTPSHQVTQMGQEVILRCVPISNHLYFYWYRQILGQKVEFLVSFYNNEISEKSEIFDDQFSVERPDGSNFTLKIRSTKLEDSAMYFCASRTGLAGRNEQFFGPGTRLTVL.

V usage is TRBV12-5 and J usage is TRBJ2-3; 9 positions agree with TRBD2. Germline lookup yields CDR1 LGHNT and CDR2 FRNRAP. The CDR3 has 19 residues. Trimming cost V 0 bases and J 0 bases; bases outside gene matches: 10. The CDR3 sequence is CASGLVLGGGVSSTDTQYF. The CDR3 DNA follows: TGTGCTAGTGGTTTGGTACTAGGCGGGGGGGTATCTAGCACAGATACGCAGTATTTT.

This clone is a singleton in its sample. The genes are TRBV6-1 and TRBJ2-3, with TRBD2 matching over 8 bases. Germline trimming cut 11 bases from V and 4 bases from J; bases unmatched to any gene: 14. CDR1 is MNHNS and CDR2 is SASEGT in the germline V gene. The CDR3 is 15 residues long. CDR3 coding DNA: TGTGCCTTACAGACTAGCGTGGGTATTTCAGATACGCAGTATTTT. Translation gives CALQTSVGISDTQYF.

Of note for this clone: This sample also contains other DNA sequences that code for the same CDR3. This chain uses TRBV30 with TRBJ2-7; no definite D call. From germline, CDR1 is GTSNPN and CDR2 SVGIG (reference sequence). This CDR3 has 11 amino acids. Trimming stripped 3 bases from V and 3 bases from J, with 6 bases between. DNA of the CDR3: TGTGCCTGGAGCGTTGGCTACGAGCAGTACTTC. It yields the protein CAWSVGYEQYF.

The chain has TRBV4-1 and TRBJ2-5; D remains unclear. CDR3 length: 16 residues. From germline, CDR1 is MGHRA and CDR2 YSYEKL. V was pared by 0 bases and J by 0 bases, with 11 bases between. Here the CDR3 DNA reads TGCGCCAGCAGCCAAGACTGGCAGAGGTACCAAGAGACCCAGTACTTC. Protein product: CASSQDWQRYQETQYF.

This chain joins TRBV5-6 and TRBJ2-5; perhaps D is TRBD1 or TRBD2 (7 bases each). The CDR3 is 16 residues long. Germline values: CDR1 SGHDT, CDR2 YYEEEE. V shed 7 bases and J shed 5 bases, with 24 bases lying between them. The CDR3 nucleotides read TGTGCCAGCGGCCCCAGGGGGAGGGCCCTCGGGGAGACCCAGTACTTC. Translated, it gives CASGPRGRALGETQYF.

J is TRBJ1-1 and V is TRBV28; 8 nucleotides line up with TRBD1. Losses at the gene ends were 6 bases for V and 5 bases for J; bases not matched to a gene: 11. CDR1 MDHEN and CDR2 SYDVKM come from the germline V gene. The CDR3 has 15 amino acids. The CDR3, as DNA: TGTGCCAGCAGATTCACGGACAGGGTAGAAACTGAAGCTTTCTTT. Translation: CASRFTDRVETEAFF.

The rearrangement joins TRBV6-5 to TRBJ1-1, with D hard to call. Per germline, CDR1 MNHEY and CDR2 SVGAGI. Trimming cost V 2 bases and J 1 base, with 5 bases left between them. This CDR3 comprises 13 residues. The CDR3 DNA follows: TGTGCCAGCAGTTACCTCGAGAACACTGAAGCTTTCTTT. It encodes CASSYLENTEAFF.

The chain couples TRBV15 to TRBJ1-2; D uncertain. Trimming pared 3 bases from V and 12 bases from J, leaving 17 bases between. There are 13 residues in the CDR3. Germline lookup yields CDR1 LNHNV and CDR2 YYDKDF (reference sequence). Written as DNA, the CDR3 is TGTGCCACCAGCAGGGGGATCTCAACGCCTCACACCTTC. Protein sequence: CATSRGISTPHTF.

A single count supports this clone. The V call is TRBV23-1, the J call TRBJ1-1; D may be TRBD1 (6 bases). TRBV23-1 is an open reading frame, and its role is uncertain. V dropped 3 bases and J dropped 5 bases, with 13 bases sitting between them. CDR3 size: 14 residues. CDR3 amino acids: CASSQGRGATEAFF. In DNA, the CDR3 is TGCGCCAGCAGTCAGGGCCGGGGGGCTACTGAAGCTTTCTTT.

The J gene is TRBJ2-4, the V gene TRBV6-6; D might be TRBD2 (5 bases). The V end lost 6 bases, the J end lost 4 bases, and 16 bases lay between the germline ends. Germline CDR1 and CDR2: MNHNY and SVGAGI (reference sequence). The CDR3 runs to 15 residues. The CDR3 loop is CASSQIKGLKNIQYF. CDR3 bases: TGTGCCAGCAGCCAAATCAAAGGACTGAAAAACATTCAGTACTTC.

This chain links TRBV2 with TRBJ1-2; unclear D gene. The V gene's germline CDR1 is SNHLY and CDR2 FYNNEI. CDR3 length equals 15 residues. With 4 bases removed from V and 1 base from J, the gap between germline ends came to 13 bases. This chain's CDR3 is CASSAPSGINYGYTF. CDR3 nucleotide sequence: TGTGCCAGCAGTGCCCCCAGTGGGATTAACTATGGCTACACCTTC.

This clone turned up a few times. This chain links TRBV29-1 with TRBJ1-2, with D maybe TRBD1 (5 bases). The CDR3 length is 13 residues. Trimming took off 7 bases at V and 3 bases at J, with 15 bases between the two ends. CDR1 is SQVTM and CDR2 is ANQGSEA in the germline V gene. The CDR3 bases are TGCAGCGCCGGTGGGGGGGAGCACTATGGCTACACCTTC. Its protein product is CSAGGGEHYGYTF.

The rearrangement joins TRBV9 to TRBJ2-2; D gene uncertain. CDR1 and CDR2 from the germline V gene are SGDLS and YYNGEE. V gave up 1 base and J gave up 3 bases, with 1 base separating them. The CDR3 sequence is 12 residues long. This CDR3 reads CASSVYTGELFF. The CDR3 DNA reads as TGTGCCAGCAGCGTATACACCGGGGAGCTGTTTTTT.